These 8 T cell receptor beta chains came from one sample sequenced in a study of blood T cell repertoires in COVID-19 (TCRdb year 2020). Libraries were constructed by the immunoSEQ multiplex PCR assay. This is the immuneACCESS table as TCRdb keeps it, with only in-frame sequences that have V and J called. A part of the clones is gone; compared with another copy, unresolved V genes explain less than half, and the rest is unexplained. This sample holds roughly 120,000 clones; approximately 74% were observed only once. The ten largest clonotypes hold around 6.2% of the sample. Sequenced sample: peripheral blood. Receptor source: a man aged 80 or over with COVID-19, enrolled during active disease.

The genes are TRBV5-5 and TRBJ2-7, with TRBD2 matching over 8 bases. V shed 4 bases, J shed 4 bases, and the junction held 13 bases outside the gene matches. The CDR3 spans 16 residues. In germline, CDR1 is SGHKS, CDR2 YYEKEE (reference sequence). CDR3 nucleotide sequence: TGTGCCAGCAGCACAGTACTAGCGGAGCCCTTTTACGAGCAGTACTTC. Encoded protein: CASSTVLAEPFYEQYF.

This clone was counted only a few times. The CDR3 nucleotides are TGTGCCAGCAGCCGACAGCAATCAGGGGCCAACGTCCTGACTTTC. This translates into CASSRQQSGANVLTF. The chain employs TRBV6-5 and TRBJ2-6; D is perhaps TRBD1 (5 bases). CDR3 size: 15 residues. The germline V gene encodes CDR1 MNHEY and CDR2 SVGAGI. The V and J ends lost 6 bases and 4 bases respectively, with 13 bases between them.

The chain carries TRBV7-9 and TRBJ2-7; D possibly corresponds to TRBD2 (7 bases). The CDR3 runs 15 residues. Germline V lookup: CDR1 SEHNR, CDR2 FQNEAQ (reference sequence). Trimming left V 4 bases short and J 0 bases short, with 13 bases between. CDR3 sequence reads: CASSSERDNSYEQYF. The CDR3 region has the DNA TGTGCCAGCAGCTCCGAGCGGGACAACTCCTACGAGCAGTACTTC.

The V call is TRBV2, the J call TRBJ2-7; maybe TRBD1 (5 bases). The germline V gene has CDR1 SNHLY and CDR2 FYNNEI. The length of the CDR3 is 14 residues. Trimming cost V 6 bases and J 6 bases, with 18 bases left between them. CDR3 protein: CASRSGAGYGEQYF. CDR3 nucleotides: TGTGCCAGCAGATCCGGTGCAGGGTATGGCGAGCAGTACTTC.

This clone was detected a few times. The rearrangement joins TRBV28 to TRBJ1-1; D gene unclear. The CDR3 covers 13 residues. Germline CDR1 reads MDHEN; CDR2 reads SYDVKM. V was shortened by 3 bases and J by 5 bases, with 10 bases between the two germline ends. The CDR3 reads CASSFNSGTEAFF. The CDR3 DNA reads TGTGCCAGCAGTTTCAATTCGGGGACTGAAGCTTTCTTT.

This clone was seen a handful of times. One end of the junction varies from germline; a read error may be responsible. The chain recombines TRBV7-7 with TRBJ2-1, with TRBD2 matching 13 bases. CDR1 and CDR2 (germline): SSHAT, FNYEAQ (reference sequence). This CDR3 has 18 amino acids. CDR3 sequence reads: CASSLVTSGRAVDNEQFF. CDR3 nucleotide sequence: TGTGCTAGCAGCTTAGTTACTAGCGGGAGGGCCGTAGACAATGAGCAGTTCTTC. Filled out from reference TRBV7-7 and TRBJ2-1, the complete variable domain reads GAGVSQSPRYKVTKRGQDVTLRCDPISSHATLYWYQQALGQGPEFLTYFNYEAQPDKSGLPSDRFSAERPEGSISTLTIQRTEQRDSAMYRCASSLVTSGRAVDNEQFFGPGTRLTVL.

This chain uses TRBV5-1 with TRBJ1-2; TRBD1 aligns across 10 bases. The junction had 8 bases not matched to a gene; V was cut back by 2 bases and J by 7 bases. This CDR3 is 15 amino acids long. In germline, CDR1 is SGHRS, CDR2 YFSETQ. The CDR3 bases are TGCGCCAGCAGCTTATCTATGGGACAGGGGCTTGGCTACACCTTC. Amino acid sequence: CASSLSMGQGLGYTF.

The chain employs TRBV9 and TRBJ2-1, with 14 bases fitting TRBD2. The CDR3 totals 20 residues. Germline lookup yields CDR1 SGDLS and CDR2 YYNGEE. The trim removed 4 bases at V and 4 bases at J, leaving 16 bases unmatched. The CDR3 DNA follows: TGTGCCAGCAGCATTACGGGACTAGCGGGAGAAGAGGTCGGATACAATGAGCAGTTCTTC. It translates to CASSITGLAGEEVGYNEQFF.